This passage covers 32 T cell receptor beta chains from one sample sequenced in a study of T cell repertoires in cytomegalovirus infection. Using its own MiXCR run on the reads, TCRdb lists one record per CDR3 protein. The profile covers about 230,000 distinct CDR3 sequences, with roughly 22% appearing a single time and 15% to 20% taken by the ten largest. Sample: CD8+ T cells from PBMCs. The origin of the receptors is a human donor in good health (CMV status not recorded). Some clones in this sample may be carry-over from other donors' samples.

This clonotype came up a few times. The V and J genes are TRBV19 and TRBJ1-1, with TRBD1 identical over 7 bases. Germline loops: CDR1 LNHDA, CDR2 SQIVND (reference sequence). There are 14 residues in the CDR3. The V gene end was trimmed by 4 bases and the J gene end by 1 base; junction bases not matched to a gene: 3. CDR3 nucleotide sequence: TGTGCCAGTAGTACTTGGGACAGGAACACTGAAGCTTTCTTT. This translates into CASSTWDRNTEAFF. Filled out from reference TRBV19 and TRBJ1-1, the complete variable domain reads DGGITQSPKYLFRKEGQNVTLSCEQNLNHDAMYWYRQDPGQGLRLIYYSQIVNDFQKGDIAEGYSVSREKKESFPLTVTSAQKNPTAFYLCASSTWDRNTEAFFGQGTRLTVV.

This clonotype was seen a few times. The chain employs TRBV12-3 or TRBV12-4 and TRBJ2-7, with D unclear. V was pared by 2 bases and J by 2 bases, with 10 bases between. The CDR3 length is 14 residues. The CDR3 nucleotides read TGTGCCAGCAGTTTAAGGGTCCGCACCTACGAGCAGTACTTC. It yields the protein CASSLRVRTYEQYF.

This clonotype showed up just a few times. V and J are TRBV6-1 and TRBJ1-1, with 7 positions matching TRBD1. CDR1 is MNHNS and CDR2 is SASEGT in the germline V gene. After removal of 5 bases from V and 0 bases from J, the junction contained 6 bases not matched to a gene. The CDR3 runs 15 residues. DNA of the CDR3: TGTGCCAGCAGTTCTTTCAGGGGGTTGAACACTGAAGCTTTCTTT. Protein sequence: CASSSFRGLNTEAFF.

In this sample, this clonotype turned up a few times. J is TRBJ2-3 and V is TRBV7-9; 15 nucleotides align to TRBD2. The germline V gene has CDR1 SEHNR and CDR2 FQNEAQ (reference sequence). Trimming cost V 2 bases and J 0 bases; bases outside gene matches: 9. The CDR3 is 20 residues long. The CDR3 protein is CASSLPSLGTSGGSTDTQYF. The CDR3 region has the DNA TGTGCCAGCAGCTTACCCTCTCTGGGGACTAGCGGGGGGAGCACAGATACGCAGTATTTT.

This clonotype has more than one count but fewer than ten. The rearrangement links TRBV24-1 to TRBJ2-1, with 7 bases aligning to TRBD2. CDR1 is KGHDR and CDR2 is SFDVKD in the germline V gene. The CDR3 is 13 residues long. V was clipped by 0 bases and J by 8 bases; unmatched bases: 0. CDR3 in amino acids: CATSDLGGDEQFF. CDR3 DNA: TGTGCCACCAGTGATTTGGGGGGGGATGAGCAGTTCTTC.

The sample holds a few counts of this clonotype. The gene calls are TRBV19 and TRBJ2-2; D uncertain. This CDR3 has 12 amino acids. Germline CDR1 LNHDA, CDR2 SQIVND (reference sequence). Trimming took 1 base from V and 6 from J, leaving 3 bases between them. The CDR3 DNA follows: TGTGCCAGTAGTATAGTTTCCGGGGAGCTGTTTTTT. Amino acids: CASSIVSGELFF.

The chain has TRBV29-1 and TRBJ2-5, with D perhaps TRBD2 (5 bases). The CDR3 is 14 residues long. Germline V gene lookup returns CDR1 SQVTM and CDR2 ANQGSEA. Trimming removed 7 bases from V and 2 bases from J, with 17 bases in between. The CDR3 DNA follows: TGCAGCGCCGAGGGTTGGCAGTCTCAAGAGACCCAGTACTTC. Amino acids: CSAEGWQSQETQYF.

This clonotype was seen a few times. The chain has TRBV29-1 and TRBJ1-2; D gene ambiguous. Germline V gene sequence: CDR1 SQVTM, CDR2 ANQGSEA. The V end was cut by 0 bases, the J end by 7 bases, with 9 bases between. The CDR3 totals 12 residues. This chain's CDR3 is CSVEDRGFGYTF. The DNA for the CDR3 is TGCAGCGTTGAAGATCGAGGGTTTGGCTACACCTTC. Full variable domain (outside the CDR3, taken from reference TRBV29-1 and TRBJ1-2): SAVISQKPSRDICQRGTSLTIQCQVDSQVTMMFWYRQQPGQSLTLIATANQGSEATYESGFVIDKFPISRPNLTFSTLTVSNMSPEDSSIYLCSVEDRGFGYTFGSGTRLTVV.

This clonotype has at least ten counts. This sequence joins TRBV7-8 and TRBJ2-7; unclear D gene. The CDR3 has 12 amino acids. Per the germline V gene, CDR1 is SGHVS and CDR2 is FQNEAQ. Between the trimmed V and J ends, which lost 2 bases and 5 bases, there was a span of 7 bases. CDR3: CASSLYTDEQYF. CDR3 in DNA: TGTGCCAGCAGCTTATATACAGACGAGCAGTACTTC.

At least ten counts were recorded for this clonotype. In DNA, the CDR3 is TGTGCCAGCAGCGCGGATGACAATGAGCAGTTCTTC. Translated: CASSADDNEQFF. This rearrangement joins TRBV7-3 to TRBJ2-1; D gene ambiguous. Germline lookup yields CDR1 SGHTA and CDR2 FQGTGA. V was pared by 5 bases and J by 5 bases, with 7 bases between. The CDR3 covers 12 residues.

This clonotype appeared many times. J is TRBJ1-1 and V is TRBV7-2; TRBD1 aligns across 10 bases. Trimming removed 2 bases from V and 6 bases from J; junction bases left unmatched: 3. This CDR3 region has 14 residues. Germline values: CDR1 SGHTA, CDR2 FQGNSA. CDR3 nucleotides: TGTGCCAGCAGCTTATTGACAGGGGGCCCTGAAGCTTTCTTT. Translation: CASSLLTGGPEAFF.

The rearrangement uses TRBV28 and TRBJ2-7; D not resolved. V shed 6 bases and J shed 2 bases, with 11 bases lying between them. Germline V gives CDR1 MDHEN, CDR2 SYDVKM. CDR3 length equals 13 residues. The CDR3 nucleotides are TGTGCCAGCAGCTCCTGGACGGCCTACGAGCAGTACTTC. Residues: CASSSWTAYEQYF.

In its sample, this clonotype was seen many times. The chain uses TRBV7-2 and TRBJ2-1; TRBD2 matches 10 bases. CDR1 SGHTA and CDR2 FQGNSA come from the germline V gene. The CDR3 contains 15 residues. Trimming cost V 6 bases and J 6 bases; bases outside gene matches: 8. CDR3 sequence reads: CASRSALAGANEQFF. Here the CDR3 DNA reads TGTGCCAGCAGGAGCGCCCTAGCGGGGGCCAATGAGCAGTTCTTC.

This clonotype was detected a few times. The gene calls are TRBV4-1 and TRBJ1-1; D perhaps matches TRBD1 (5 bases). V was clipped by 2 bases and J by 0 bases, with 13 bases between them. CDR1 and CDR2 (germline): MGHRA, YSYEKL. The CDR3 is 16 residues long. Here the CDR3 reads CASSQYATALNTEAFF. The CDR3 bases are TGCGCCAGCAGCCAATACGCGACAGCGTTGAACACTGAAGCTTTCTTT.

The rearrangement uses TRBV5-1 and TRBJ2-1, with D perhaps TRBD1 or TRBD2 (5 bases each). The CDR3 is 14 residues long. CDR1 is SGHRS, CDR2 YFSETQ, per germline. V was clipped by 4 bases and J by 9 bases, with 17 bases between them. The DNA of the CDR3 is TGCGCCAGCAGCACGGGGCCGTACAGCGGTGAGCAGTTCTTC. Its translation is CASSTGPYSGEQFF.

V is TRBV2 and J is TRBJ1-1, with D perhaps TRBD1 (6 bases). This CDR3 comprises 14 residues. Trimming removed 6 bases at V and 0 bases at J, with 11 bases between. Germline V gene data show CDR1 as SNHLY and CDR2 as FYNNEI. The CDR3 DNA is TGTGCCAGCAGAGACGGACAGCTGAACACTGAAGCTTTCTTT. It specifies CASRDGQLNTEAFF.

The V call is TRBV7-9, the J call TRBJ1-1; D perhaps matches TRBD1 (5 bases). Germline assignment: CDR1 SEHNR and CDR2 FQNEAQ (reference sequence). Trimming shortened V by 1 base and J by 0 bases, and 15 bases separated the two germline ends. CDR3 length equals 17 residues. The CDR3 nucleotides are TGTGCCAGCAGCTTAGGCGCCTCAGGGAGCGTGAACACTGAAGCTTTCTTT. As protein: CASSLGASGSVNTEAFF.

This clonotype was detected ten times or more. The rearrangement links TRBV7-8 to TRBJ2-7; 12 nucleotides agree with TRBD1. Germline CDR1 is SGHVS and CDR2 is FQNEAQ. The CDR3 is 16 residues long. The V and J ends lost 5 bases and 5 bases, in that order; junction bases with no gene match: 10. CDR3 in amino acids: CASSPPGQGAKNEQYF. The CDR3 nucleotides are TGTGCCAGCAGCCCTCCGGGACAGGGGGCGAAAAACGAGCAGTACTTC.

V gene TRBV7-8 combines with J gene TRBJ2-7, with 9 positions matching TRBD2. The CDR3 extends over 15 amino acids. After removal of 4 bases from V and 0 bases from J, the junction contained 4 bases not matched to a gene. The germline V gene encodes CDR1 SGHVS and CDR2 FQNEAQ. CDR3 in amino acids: CASSSTSGLSYEQYF. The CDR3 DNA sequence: TGTGCCAGCAGCTCCACTAGCGGGCTCTCCTACGAGCAGTACTTC.

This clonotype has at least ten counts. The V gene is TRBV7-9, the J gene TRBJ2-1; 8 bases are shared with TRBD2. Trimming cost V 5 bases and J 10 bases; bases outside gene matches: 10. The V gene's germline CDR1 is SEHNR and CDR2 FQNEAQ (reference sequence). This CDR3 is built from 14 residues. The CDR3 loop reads CASSPAGARIEQFF. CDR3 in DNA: TGTGCCAGCAGCCCAGCGGGGGCCCGAATAGAGCAGTTCTTC.

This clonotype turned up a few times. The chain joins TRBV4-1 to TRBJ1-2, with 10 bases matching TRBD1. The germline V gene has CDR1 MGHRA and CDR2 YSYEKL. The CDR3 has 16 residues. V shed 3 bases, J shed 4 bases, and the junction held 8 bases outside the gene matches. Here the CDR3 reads CASSHGGQGRGYGYTF. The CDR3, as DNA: TGCGCCAGCAGCCATGGGGGACAGGGGAGAGGCTATGGCTACACCTTC.

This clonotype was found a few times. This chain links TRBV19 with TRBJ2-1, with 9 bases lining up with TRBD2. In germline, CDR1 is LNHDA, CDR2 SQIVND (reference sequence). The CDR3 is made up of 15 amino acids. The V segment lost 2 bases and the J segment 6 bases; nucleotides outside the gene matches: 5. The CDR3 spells CASSILAGGINEQFF. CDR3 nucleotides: TGTGCCAGTAGTATACTGGCGGGGGGGATCAATGAGCAGTTCTTC. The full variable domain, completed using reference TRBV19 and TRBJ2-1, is DGGITQSPKYLFRKEGQNVTLSCEQNLNHDAMYWYRQDPGQGLRLIYYSQIVNDFQKGDIAEGYSVSREKKESFPLTVTSAQKNPTAFYLCASSILAGGINEQFFGPGTRLTVL.

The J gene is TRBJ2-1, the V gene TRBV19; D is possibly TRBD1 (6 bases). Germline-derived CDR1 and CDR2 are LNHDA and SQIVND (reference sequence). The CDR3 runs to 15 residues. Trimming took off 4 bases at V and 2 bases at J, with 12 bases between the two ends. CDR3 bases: TGTGCCAGTAGTAATATGGGGGCGGCCTACAATGAGCAGTTCTTC. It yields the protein CASSNMGAAYNEQFF.

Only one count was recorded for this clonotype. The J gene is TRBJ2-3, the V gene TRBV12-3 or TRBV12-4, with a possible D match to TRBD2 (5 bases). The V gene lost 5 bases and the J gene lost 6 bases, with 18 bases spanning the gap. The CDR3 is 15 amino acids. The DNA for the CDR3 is TGTGCCAGCAGTCGGACTGTGCCCCGCGCGGATACGCAGTATTTT. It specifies CASSRTVPRADTQYF.

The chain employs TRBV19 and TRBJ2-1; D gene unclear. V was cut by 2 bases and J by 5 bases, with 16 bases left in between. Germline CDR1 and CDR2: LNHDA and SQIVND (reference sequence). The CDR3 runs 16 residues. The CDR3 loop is CASSIPKDPWDNEQFF. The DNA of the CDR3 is TGTGCCAGTAGTATACCCAAGGACCCATGGGACAATGAGCAGTTCTTC.

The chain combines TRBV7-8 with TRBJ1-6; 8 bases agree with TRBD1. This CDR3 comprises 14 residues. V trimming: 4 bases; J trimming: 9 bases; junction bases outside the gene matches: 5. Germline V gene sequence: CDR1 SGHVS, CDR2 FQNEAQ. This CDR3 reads CASSSGQGASPLHF. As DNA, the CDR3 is TGTGCCAGCAGCTCCGGGCAGGGGGCTTCACCCCTCCACTTT.

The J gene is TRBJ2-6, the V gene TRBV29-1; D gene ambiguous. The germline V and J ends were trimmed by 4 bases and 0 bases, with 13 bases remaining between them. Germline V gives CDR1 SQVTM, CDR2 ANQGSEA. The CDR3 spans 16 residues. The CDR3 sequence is CSVALDLSSGANVLTF. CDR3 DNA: TGCAGCGTTGCCCTGGATCTCTCCTCTGGGGCCAACGTCCTGACTTTC.

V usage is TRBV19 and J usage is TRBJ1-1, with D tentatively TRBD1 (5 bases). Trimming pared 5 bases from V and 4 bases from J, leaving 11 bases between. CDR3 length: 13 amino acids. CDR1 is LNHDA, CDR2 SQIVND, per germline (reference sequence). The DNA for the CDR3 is TGTGCCAGTAGTTCCCAGGGCGGCACTGAAGCTTTCTTT. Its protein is CASSSQGGTEAFF. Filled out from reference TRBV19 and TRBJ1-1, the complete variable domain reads DGGITQSPKYLFRKEGQNVTLSCEQNLNHDAMYWYRQDPGQGLRLIYYSQIVNDFQKGDIAEGYSVSREKKESFPLTVTSAQKNPTAFYLCASSSQGGTEAFFGQGTRLTVV.

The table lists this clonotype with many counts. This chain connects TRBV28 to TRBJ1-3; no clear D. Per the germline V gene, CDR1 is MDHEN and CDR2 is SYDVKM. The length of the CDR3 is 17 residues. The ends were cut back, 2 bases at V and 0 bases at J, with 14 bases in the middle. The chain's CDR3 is CASSLRNSAPSGNTIYF. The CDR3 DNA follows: TGTGCCAGCAGTTTACGTAACAGTGCTCCCTCTGGAAACACCATATATTTT.

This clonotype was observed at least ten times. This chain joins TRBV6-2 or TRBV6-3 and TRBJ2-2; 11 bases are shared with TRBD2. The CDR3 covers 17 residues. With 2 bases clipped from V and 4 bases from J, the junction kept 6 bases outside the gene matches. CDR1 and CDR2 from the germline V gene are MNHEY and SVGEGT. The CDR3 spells CASSYETSGVITGELFF. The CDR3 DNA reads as TGTGCCAGCAGTTACGAGACTAGCGGGGTTATCACCGGGGAGCTGTTTTTT.

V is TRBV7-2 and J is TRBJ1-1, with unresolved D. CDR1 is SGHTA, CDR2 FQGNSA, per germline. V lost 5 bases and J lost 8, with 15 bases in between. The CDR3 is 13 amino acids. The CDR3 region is CASSPGVAPEAFF. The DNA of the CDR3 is TGTGCCAGCAGCCCCGGAGTGGCACCAGAAGCTTTCTTT.

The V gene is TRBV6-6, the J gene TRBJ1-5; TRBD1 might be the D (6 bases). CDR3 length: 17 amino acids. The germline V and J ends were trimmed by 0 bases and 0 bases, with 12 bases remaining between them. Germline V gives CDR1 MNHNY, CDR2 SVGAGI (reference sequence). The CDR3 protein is CASSYSRWTDSNQPQHF. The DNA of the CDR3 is TGTGCCAGCAGTTACTCCCGATGGACAGATAGCAATCAGCCCCAGCATTTT.